The 22 T cell receptor beta chains presented below share a single source sample, sequenced in a study of cytomegalovirus exposure and HLA in healthy donors. Primers for the PCR totalled 60 Vbeta and 13 Jbeta. TCRdb's table, derived via immunoSEQ multiplex PCR, lists solely in-frame clones and lacks some. The sample includes 85,000 to 130,000 clones, around three quarters of them seen just once. The sequencing input was PBMCs. The source is a female donor in good health and CMV-seropositive.

The chain links TRBV7-9 to TRBJ2-7, with 9 nucleotides matching TRBD2. The V gene end was trimmed by 3 bases and the J gene end by 3 bases; junction bases not matched to a gene: 6. Germline V gene sequence: CDR1 SEHNR, CDR2 FQNEAQ (reference sequence). The CDR3 extends over 15 amino acids. As DNA, the CDR3 is TGTGCCAGCAGCTTGGGGCTAGCGGGACTCTACGAGCAGTACTTC. Its translation is CASSLGLAGLYEQYF.

This clone turned up a few times. V gene TRBV30 combines with J gene TRBJ2-4, with 9 bases identical to TRBD1. CDR3 length: 16 amino acids. CDR1 and CDR2 from the germline V gene are GTSNPN and SVGIG (reference sequence). The trim removed 2 bases at V and 9 bases at J, leaving 14 bases unmatched. This CDR3 is CAWSSPSRDREPIQYF. Here the CDR3 DNA reads TGTGCCTGGAGTTCTCCTTCCCGGGACAGGGAACCCATTCAGTACTTC.

This clone was observed once. The chain links TRBV5-1 to TRBJ2-5; 7 bases agree with TRBD1. The trim removed 4 bases at V and 2 bases at J, leaving 8 bases unmatched. The CDR3 consists of 15 residues. Looked up from germline, CDR1 is SGHRS and CDR2 is YFSETQ. The CDR3 loop reads CASSAGTAIQETQYF. CDR3 nucleotides: TGCGCCAGCAGCGCCGGGACAGCGATACAAGAGACCCAGTACTTC.

This chain joins TRBV6-4 and TRBJ2-3; 9 bases are shared with TRBD2. Losses at the gene ends were 4 bases for V and 2 bases for J; bases not matched to a gene: 10. This CDR3 has 17 amino acids. The germline V gene encodes CDR1 MRHNA and CDR2 SNTAGT. The CDR3 sequence is CASSVGGSGSNTDTQYF. The CDR3 bases are TGTGCCAGCAGTGTTGGAGGTAGCGGGAGTAACACAGATACGCAGTATTTT.

The chain links TRBV5-1 to TRBJ2-5, with 8 nucleotides matching TRBD1. Germline CDR1 reads SGHRS; CDR2 reads YFSETQ. This CDR3 spans 17 amino acids. V lost 4 bases to trimming and J lost 4 bases; unmatched junction nucleotides: 15. DNA of the CDR3: TGCGCCAGCAGCCTCCGAGTAGGACAGGGATTGGGAGAGACCCAGTACTTC. Its translation is CASSLRVGQGLGETQYF. The whole variable domain, remainder taken from reference TRBV5-1 and TRBJ2-5, is KAGVTQTPRYLIKTRGQQVTLSCSPISGHRSVSWYQQTPGQGLQFLFEYFSETQRNKGNFPGRFSGRQFSNSRSEMNVSTLELGDSALYLCASSLRVGQGLGETQYFGPGTRLLVL.

The chain recombines TRBV29-1 with TRBJ2-1, with 13 bases that match TRBD2. Germline V gives CDR1 SQVTM, CDR2 ANQGSEA. V gave up 5 bases and J gave up 2 bases; unmatched junction bases: 3. This CDR3 has 15 residues. The CDR3 coding sequence is TGCAGCGTTAGGACTAGCGGGAGCACCTACAATGAGCAGTTCTTC. Its translation: CSVRTSGSTYNEQFF.

This chain connects TRBV18 to TRBJ2-5; D is unclear. Trimming pared 3 bases from V and 2 bases from J, leaving 13 bases between. This CDR3 region has 15 residues. Looked up from germline, CDR1 is KGHSH and CDR2 is LQKENI. The CDR3, as DNA: TGTGCCAGCTCACCCCTTAACGCCAGACAAGAGACCCAGTACTTC. It translates to CASSPLNARQETQYF.

This clone was counted a few times. This rearrangement joins TRBV5-1 to TRBJ1-1; 9 bases match TRBD1. Germline CDR1 is SGHRS and CDR2 is YFSETQ. The junction had 9 bases not matched to a gene; V was cut back by 5 bases and J by 4 bases. The CDR3 totals 15 residues. In DNA, the CDR3 is TGCGCCAGCAGACTAACAGGGGGCGGCTTCACTGAAGCTTTCTTT. The encoded protein is CASRLTGGGFTEAFF.

J is TRBJ1-1 and V is TRBV7-9; 9 nucleotides match TRBD1. V dropped 5 bases and J dropped 8; count of bases not matched to a gene: 6. Germline CDR1 reads SEHNR; CDR2 reads FQNEAQ (reference sequence). The CDR3 spans 13 residues. In DNA form, the CDR3 reads TGTGCCAGCAGCCCGTCCGGGACAGGGGAAGCTTTCTTT. This sequence encodes CASSPSGTGEAFF.

The chain is built from TRBV6-5 and TRBJ2-7, with 7 positions matching TRBD1. V dropped 6 bases and J dropped 1; count of bases not matched to a gene: 9. The germline gives CDR1 MNHEY, CDR2 SVGAGI. This CDR3 has 15 residues. CDR3 protein: CASSSGQFDSYEQYF. The DNA for the CDR3 is TGTGCCAGCAGCTCGGGACAGTTTGATTCCTACGAGCAGTACTTC.

The chain links TRBV30 to TRBJ1-1; a weak D match, TRBD1 (6 bases). The CDR3 has 15 residues. Germline V gene sequence: CDR1 GTSNPN, CDR2 SVGIG (reference sequence). V lost 0 bases, J lost 5 bases, and 16 bases lay in between. For the CDR3, the DNA is TGTGCCTGGAGTGTAAAGGTCCAGGGGTGGACTGAAGCTTTCTTT. Its protein product is CAWSVKVQGWTEAFF.

This clone has just one count. This chain joins TRBV4-3 and TRBJ2-3, with D maybe TRBD1 (8 bases). The length of the CDR3 is 17 residues. Trimming pared 0 bases from V and 5 bases from J, leaving 18 bases between. Germline V gene sequence: CDR1 LGHNA, CDR2 YSLEER. CDR3 in DNA: TGCGCCAGCAGCCAAGATCCAGTACAGGGGGAGGGAGATACGCAGTATTTT. It translates to CASSQDPVQGEGDTQYF.

This CDR3 reads CSARLAAETQYF. The CDR3 coding sequence is TGCAGCGCAAGACTAGCAGCCGAGACCCAGTACTTC. This chain connects TRBV29-1 to TRBJ2-5; 7 nucleotides line up with TRBD2. The CDR3 consists of 12 residues. After removal of 7 bases from V and 5 bases from J, the junction contained 7 bases not matched to a gene. Germline V gives CDR1 SQVTM, CDR2 ANQGSEA.

The rearrangement joins TRBV11-2 to TRBJ2-5; the match to TRBD2 covers 11 bases. The assigned J gene may be wrong: the sequence end matches TRBJ2-7 better. This CDR3 is built from 19 residues. Germline V gives CDR1 SGHAT, CDR2 FQNNGV. CDR3 nucleotides: TGTGCCAGCAGCGACGATCGGGGTAGCGGGGGGGCCGGATCCTACGAGCAGTACTTC. The encoded protein is CASSDDRGSGGAGSYEQYF.

The V call is TRBV6-5, the J call TRBJ2-2, with 8 bases identical to TRBD1. The CDR3 loop spans 15 amino acids. V gave up 4 bases and J gave up 3 bases; unmatched junction bases: 4. Germline-derived CDR1 and CDR2 are MNHEY and SVGAGI. The chain's CDR3 is CASSWSGGDTGELFF. In DNA form, the CDR3 reads TGTGCCAGCAGTTGGTCAGGGGGCGACACCGGGGAGCTGTTTTTT.

The J gene is TRBJ2-1, the V gene TRBV5-8; 7 bases are a match to TRBD2. This CDR3 region has 15 residues. The ends lost 1 base at V and 7 bases at J; junction bases unmatched: 8. The germline V gene encodes CDR1 SGHTS and CDR2 YDEGEE. CDR3 coding DNA: TGTGCCAGCAGCTTGCCCCTTGGGGGGGAGAATGAGCAGTTCTTC. Encoded protein: CASSLPLGGENEQFF.

The table lists this clone with a count of one. This chain uses TRBV5-1 with TRBJ2-1; 7 bases line up with TRBD2. CDR3 length equals 14 residues. V was clipped by 2 bases and J by 8 bases; unmatched bases: 7. CDR1 SGHRS and CDR2 YFSETQ come from the germline V gene. CDR3 in amino acids: CASSFGGRADEQFF. In DNA form, the CDR3 reads TGCGCCAGCAGCTTTGGCGGGAGAGCGGATGAGCAGTTCTTC.

The chain links TRBV7-8 to TRBJ2-2; 11 bases fit TRBD2. The germline V gene has CDR1 SGHVS and CDR2 FQNEAQ. This CDR3 has 15 residues. Unmatched junction bases numbered 2, after V lost 1 base and J lost 7 bases. The CDR3, as DNA: TGTGCCAGCAGCTTAGTAGCGGGAGGGGTCGGGGAGCTGTTTTTT. It is translated as CASSLVAGGVGELFF.

The gene calls are TRBV2 and TRBJ1-1; tentative D call: TRBD1 (6 bases). CDR3 length equals 14 residues. Germline-derived CDR1 and CDR2 are SNHLY and FYNNEI. V shed 5 bases and J shed 4 bases, with 14 bases lying between them. CDR3: CASSIQGQGTEAFF. CDR3 nucleotide sequence: TGTGCCAGCAGTATACAGGGCCAGGGCACTGAAGCTTTCTTT.

The chain uses TRBV19 and TRBJ2-3, with TRBD2 as a possible D gene (7 bases). Germline V gene sequence: CDR1 LNHDA, CDR2 SQIVND (reference sequence). With 1 base removed from V and 6 bases from J, the gap between germline ends came to 11 bases. This CDR3 region has 14 residues. The CDR3 protein is CASSIGGGIDTQYF. CDR3 DNA: TGTGCCAGTAGTATAGGGGGGGGCATCGATACGCAGTATTTT.

This clone has just one count. The rearrangement joins TRBV25-1 to TRBJ1-6; a possible D gene is TRBD1 (6 bases). There are 13 residues in the CDR3. Germline assignment: CDR1 MGHDK and CDR2 SYGVNS. V lost 7 bases to trimming and J lost 3 bases, with 7 bases between them. This CDR3 is CASKDSYNSPLHF. The CDR3 DNA reads as TGTGCCAGCAAGGACAGCTATAATTCACCCCTCCACTTT.

The CDR3 DNA sequence: TGCGCCAGCAGCTTTGACAACGGCGAGCAGTACTTC. Encoded protein: CASSFDNGEQYF. The chain links TRBV5-1 to TRBJ2-7; D unclear. The CDR3 totals 12 residues. Trimming removed 2 bases at V and 6 bases at J, with 9 bases between. Germline V lookup: CDR1 SGHRS, CDR2 YFSETQ.